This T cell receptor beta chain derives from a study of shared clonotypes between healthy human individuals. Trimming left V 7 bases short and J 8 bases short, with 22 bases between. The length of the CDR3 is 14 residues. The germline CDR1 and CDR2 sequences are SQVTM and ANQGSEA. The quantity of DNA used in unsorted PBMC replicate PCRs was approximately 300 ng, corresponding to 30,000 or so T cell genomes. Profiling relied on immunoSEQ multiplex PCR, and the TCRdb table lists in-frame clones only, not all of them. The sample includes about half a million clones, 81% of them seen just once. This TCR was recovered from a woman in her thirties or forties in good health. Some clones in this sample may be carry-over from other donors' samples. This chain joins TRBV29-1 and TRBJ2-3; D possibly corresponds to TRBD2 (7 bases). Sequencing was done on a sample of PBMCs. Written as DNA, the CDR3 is TGCAGCGGGGGGGGCAGCGGGCCCTTAGCTACGCAGTATTTT. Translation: CSGGGSGPLATQYF.